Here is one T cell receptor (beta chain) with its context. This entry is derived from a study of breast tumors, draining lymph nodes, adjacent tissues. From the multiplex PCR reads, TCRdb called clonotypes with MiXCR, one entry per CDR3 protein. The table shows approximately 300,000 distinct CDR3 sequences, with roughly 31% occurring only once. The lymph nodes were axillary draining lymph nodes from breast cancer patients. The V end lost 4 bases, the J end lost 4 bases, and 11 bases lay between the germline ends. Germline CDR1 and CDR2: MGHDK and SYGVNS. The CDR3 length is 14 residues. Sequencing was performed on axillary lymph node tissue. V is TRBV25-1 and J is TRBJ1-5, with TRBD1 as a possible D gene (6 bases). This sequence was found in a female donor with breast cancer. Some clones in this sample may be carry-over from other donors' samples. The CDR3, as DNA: TGTGCCAGCAGTGGAGCAGGGGCAAATCAGCCCCAGCATTTT. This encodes CASSGAGANQPQHF.